The present T cell receptor beta chain was sequenced within a study of blood T cell repertoires in COVID-19. Libraries were prepared by immunoSEQ multiplex PCR; TCRdb keeps only in-frame clonotypes and omits some of them. The sample lists just under 350,000 clones; about 90% were seen once. Between the trimmed V and J ends, which lost 3 bases and 4 bases, there was a span of 13 bases. Per the germline V gene, CDR1 is SGHRS and CDR2 is YFSETQ. CDR3 length: 15 amino acids. Sequenced material: peripheral blood. The TCR sequence derives from a young woman who had recovered from COVID-19. This chain uses TRBV5-1 with TRBJ2-2, with D perhaps matching TRBD2 (5 bases). The CDR3 nucleotides are TGCGCCAGCAGCTCCGCGGAGGCGGGCACCGGGGAGCTGTTTTTT. Its protein product is CASSSAEAGTGELFF.